This TCR beta chain was observed in a study of shared clonotypes between healthy human individuals. This clone is termed medium-sized. The junction does not match germline at one end; this may be a read error. Germline V gene lookup returns CDR1 MRHNA and CDR2 SNTAGT. The CDR3 is 15 residues long. TCRdb's copy holds only in-frame clones and misses some; the assay was immunoSEQ multiplex PCR. The table shows around 120,000 clones, with roughly 66% occurring only once. Sequencing was performed on memory CD8+ T cells sorted from blood. Stated subset: CD45RO+ cells pooled with CCR7-negative TemRA cells. The TCR comes from a woman in her 30s in good health. The gene calls are TRBV6-4 and TRBJ2-2; D possibly corresponds to TRBD1 (5 bases). For the CDR3, the DNA is TGTGCCAGCAGTCCCTCGGCAGGGAACGCCGGGGAGCTGTTTTTT. It yields the protein CASSPSAGNAGELFF.